Shown below are 20 T cell receptor beta chains from a single sample sequenced in a study of cytomegalovirus exposure and HLA in healthy donors. A multiplex PCR was run with 60 Vbeta primers and 13 Jbeta primers. TCRdb keeps only in-frame clones here, not all; method: immunoSEQ multiplex PCR. The profile shows some 51,000 clones, roughly 70% of them singletons. The sequencing sample was made of PBMCs. Source of these receptors: a man in his forties or fifties in good health and CMV-seropositive.

This chain uses TRBV27 with TRBJ1-2; 9 nucleotides line up with TRBD1. The length of the CDR3 is 14 residues. The V and J ends lost 6 bases and 4 bases, in that order; junction bases with no gene match: 6. Germline lookup yields CDR1 MNHEY and CDR2 SMNVEV (reference sequence). CDR3 sequence reads: CASRTTGGGYGYTF. CDR3 DNA sequence: TGTGCCAGCAGAACAACAGGGGGCGGCTATGGCTACACCTTC.

V usage is TRBV13 and J usage is TRBJ2-3, with 7 bases lining up with TRBD2. Germline CDR1 and CDR2: PRHDT and FYEKMQ (reference sequence). The ends lost 3 bases at V and 1 base at J; junction bases unmatched: 4. The CDR3 contains 15 residues. The CDR3 nucleotides are TGTGCCAGCAGCTTCACTGCGGGGGGCACAGATACGCAGTATTTT. This codes for CASSFTAGGTDTQYF.

CDR3 loop: CSYGTGGYTF. In nucleotides, the CDR3 is TGCAGCTATGGGACAGGGGGCTACACCTTC. The chain combines TRBV29-1 with TRBJ1-2, with TRBD1 matching over 9 bases. This CDR3 contains 10 residues. CDR1 SQVTM and CDR2 ANQGSEA come from the germline V gene. Trimming at V came to 8 bases and at J to 8 bases, leaving 3 bases not matched to a gene.

The V gene is TRBV6-6, the J gene TRBJ2-1; maybe TRBD2 (5 bases). Trimming took 6 bases from V and 2 from J, leaving 17 bases between them. Germline assignment: CDR1 MNHNY and CDR2 SVGAGI (reference sequence). The CDR3 extends over 16 amino acids. The CDR3 sequence is CASSRTVEATYNEQFF. DNA of the CDR3: TGTGCCAGCAGCCGGACTGTGGAAGCCACCTACAATGAGCAGTTCTTC.

This sequence joins TRBV29-1 and TRBJ1-4, with a tentative D call TRBD1 (6 bases). In germline, CDR1 is SQVTM, CDR2 ANQGSEA. There are 13 residues in the CDR3. V was clipped by 5 bases and J by 7 bases, with 14 bases between them. In nucleotides, the CDR3 is TGCAGCGTTAGAACAGGGACGGGTGAAAAACTGTTTTTT. Translating gives CSVRTGTGEKLFF.

This clone was seen a few times. The chain joins TRBV2 to TRBJ2-7; the D gene is possibly TRBD2 (6 bases). Germline V gene data show CDR1 as SNHLY and CDR2 as FYNNEI. This CDR3 region has 14 residues. Trimming removed 3 bases from V and 3 bases from J, with 12 bases in between. The CDR3 region is CASSDREVVYEQYF. The CDR3 nucleotides read TGTGCCAGCAGTGACAGGGAGGTTGTCTACGAGCAGTACTTC.

V is TRBV7-9 and J is TRBJ2-1; weak D call: TRBD2 (6 bases). The CDR3 is 16 residues long. Trimming shortened V by 3 bases and J by 5 bases, and 17 bases separated the two germline ends. Germline V gene sequence: CDR1 SEHNR, CDR2 FQNEAQ (reference sequence). CDR3 amino acids: CASSLRPGVLHNEQFF. The CDR3 DNA follows: TGTGCCAGCAGCTTGCGACCGGGGGTCCTCCACAATGAGCAGTTCTTC.

V gene TRBV7-8 combines with J gene TRBJ1-1; the match to TRBD1 covers 8 bases. Germline CDR1 reads SGHVS; CDR2 reads FQNEAQ. The CDR3 runs 14 residues. Unmatched junction bases numbered 1, after V lost 3 bases and J lost 1 base. The chain's CDR3 is CASSFQGANTEAFF. CDR3 coding DNA: TGTGCCAGCAGCTTCCAGGGGGCGAACACTGAAGCTTTCTTT.

This chain joins TRBV7-2 and TRBJ2-5, with D uncertain. Germline CDR1 reads SGHTA; CDR2 reads FQGNSA. The CDR3 is made up of 14 amino acids. The V gene lost 4 bases and the J gene lost 1 base, with 10 bases spanning the gap. The CDR3 sequence: CASSSATTQETQYF. CDR3 nucleotides: TGTGCCAGCAGCTCTGCCACAACCCAAGAGACCCAGTACTTC.

On this clone: This sample also contains other DNA sequences that code for the same CDR3. The chain joins TRBV6-5 to TRBJ2-1; D possibly corresponds to TRBD2 (7 bases). V was clipped by 2 bases and J by 5 bases, with 13 bases between them. Germline CDR1 and CDR2: MNHEY and SVGAGI. The CDR3 sequence is 15 residues long. The CDR3 here is CASSYGRGGHNEQFF. The CDR3 DNA is TGTGCCAGCAGTTACGGTAGGGGGGGGCACAATGAGCAGTTCTTC.

This clone was counted a few times. This chain links TRBV5-1 with TRBJ1-5, with unresolved D. The CDR3 is 13 residues long. The germline gives CDR1 SGHRS, CDR2 YFSETQ. V was pared by 4 bases and J by 5 bases, with 10 bases between. CDR3 nucleotide sequence: TGCGCCAGCAGCACCACAGCCGATCAGCCCCAGCATTTT. Its protein is CASSTTADQPQHF.

This clone was seen only a few times. This chain connects TRBV4-1 to TRBJ2-7, with TRBD1 matching over 8 bases. V lost 0 bases and J lost 5; bases outside the gene matches: 6. The germline V gene has CDR1 MGHRA and CDR2 YSYEKL. The CDR3 spans 15 residues. This CDR3 reads CASSQDRTGRDEQYF. The CDR3 DNA reads TGCGCCAGCAGCCAAGATCGGACAGGGAGAGACGAGCAGTACTTC.

The chain is built from TRBV10-1 and TRBJ1-6; D possibly corresponds to TRBD1 (5 bases). Trimming took off 2 bases at V and 14 bases at J, with 22 bases between the two ends. Germline V gene sequence: CDR1 WNHNN, CDR2 SYGVQD (reference sequence). CDR3 length: 16 residues. In DNA, the CDR3 is TGCGCCAGCAGTGAGACTACTGGGAGGGGACGGGGAACCCTCCACTTT. Protein: CASSETTGRGRGTLHF.

Only a few counts were recorded for this clone. The chain joins TRBV6-5 to TRBJ1-2; 11 bases map to TRBD1. V lost 7 bases, J lost 6 bases, and 4 bases stayed unmatched. The CDR3 consists of 13 residues. Germline assignment: CDR1 MNHEY and CDR2 SVGAGI. In DNA, the CDR3 is TGTGCCAGCACGGGACAGGGGGATGATGGCTACACCTTC. It yields the protein CASTGQGDDGYTF.

The chain couples TRBV25-1 to TRBJ2-3; a possible D gene is TRBD2 (6 bases). Germline V gene sequence: CDR1 MGHDK, CDR2 SYGVNS. The CDR3 totals 16 residues. V shed 7 bases and J shed 5 bases, with 22 bases lying between them. The chain's CDR3 is CASTSDGEEGRDTQYF. Written as DNA, the CDR3 is TGTGCCAGCACCTCCGACGGGGAGGAGGGTAGAGATACGCAGTATTTT.

This CDR3 reads CASSLRGSNQPQHF. Here the CDR3 DNA reads TGTGCCAGCAGCTTGCGGGGGAGCAATCAGCCCCAGCATTTT. The chain combines TRBV5-6 with TRBJ1-5; D may be TRBD1 (5 bases). Trimming pared 1 base from V and 1 base from J, leaving 6 bases between. This CDR3 is built from 14 residues. The V gene's germline CDR1 is SGHDT and CDR2 YYEEEE.

J is TRBJ2-3 and V is TRBV5-1, with TRBD2 matching over 8 bases. There are 13 residues in the CDR3. CDR1 and CDR2 (germline): SGHRS, YFSETQ. Trimming cost V 3 bases and J 9 bases; bases outside gene matches: 6. The CDR3 here is CASSWNSGETQYF. In DNA, the CDR3 is TGCGCCAGCAGCTGGAATAGCGGGGAAACGCAGTATTTT.

The rearrangement links TRBV7-2 to TRBJ2-7, with D uncertain. The CDR3 spans 13 residues. The ends were cut back, 2 bases at V and 3 bases at J, with 8 bases in the middle. The germline gives CDR1 SGHTA, CDR2 FQGNSA. The CDR3 DNA sequence: TGTGCCAGCAGCTTAATGTCCGGCTACGAGCAGTACTTC. Its protein is CASSLMSGYEQYF.

V usage is TRBV5-4 and J usage is TRBJ1-4; D not resolved. This CDR3 contains 14 residues. Trimming cost V 5 bases and J 8 bases, with 16 bases left between them. The germline V gene has CDR1 SGHNT and CDR2 YYREEE (reference sequence). CDR3 protein: CASSAGSQREKLFF. CDR3 sequence (DNA): TGTGCCAGCAGTGCTGGAAGCCAGCGAGAAAAACTGTTTTTT. The full variable domain, in which reference TRBV5-4 and TRBJ1-4 provide the parts outside the CDR3, is ETGVTQSPTHLIKTRGQQVTLRCSSQSGHNTVSWYQQALGQGPQFIFQYYREEENGRGNFPPRFSGLQFPNYSSELNVNALELDDSALYLCASSAGSQREKLFFGSGTQLSVL.

The V call is TRBV29-1, the J call TRBJ1-4; 7 nucleotides line up with TRBD1. The CDR3 covers 15 residues. Trimming removed 7 bases from V and 0 bases from J; junction bases left unmatched: 8. CDR1 SQVTM and CDR2 ANQGSEA come from the germline V gene. The DNA of the CDR3 is TGCAGCGCGGGACAGTCGAAAACAACTAATGAAAAACTGTTTTTT. Protein sequence: CSAGQSKTTNEKLFF.